This is a list of T cell receptor beta chains from one sample in a study of blood T cells in healthy people across ages. TCRdb re-derived calls from the 5' RACE reads in MiXCR, one entry per CDR3 protein. The sample records more than 800,000 distinct CDR3 sequences, 40% to 45% being singletons. Specimen: blood. Receptors were obtained from a woman aged 55-70 years in good health. CDR3s leave out the opening cysteine and the closing phenylalanine or tryptophan. Size is stated for part of the rows, as once, few or many counts, or as a class when the clone is expanded.

>-|TRBV6-1|TRBJ2-2
ASSEQGRLF
>-|TRBV4-1|TRBJ2-7
ASSQGLAARSYEQY
>few|TRBV28|TRBJ2-7
ASSFGGTSGLLGYYEQY
>-|TRBV5-1|TRBJ2-7
ASGFEGSRAYEQY
>-|TRBV30|TRBJ1-2
AWADEGYGYGYT
>-|TRBV7-8|TRBJ2-3
ASSRTTSGPPPSSTDTQY
>few|TRBV6-2/TRBV6-3|TRBJ1-5
ASSGSGISNQPQH
>-|TRBV20-1|TRBJ1-2
SARDLRVYGYT
>-|TRBV6-5|TRBJ2-3
ASNPRKGESDTQY
>few|TRBV20-1|TRBJ1-6
SATPRQGGNSPLH
>-|TRBV7-2|TRBJ2-7
ASSLAGQASSYEQY
>-|TRBV7-3|TRBJ2-3
ASGEQATSTDTQY
>-|TRBV7-2|TRBJ2-7
ASSSWTVAYEQY
>-|TRBV27|TRBJ2-5
ASSVGQGYETQY
>-|TRBV6-5|TRBJ2-3
ASSLGQGKDTQY
>-|TRBV20-1|-
SARGGLAEGEQY
>-|TRBV20-1|TRBJ2-7
SAGTGVIYEQY
>-|TRBV25-1|TRBJ2-3
ASSDRVGGRLDTQY
>-|TRBV3-1|TRBJ2-1
ASSLRVGGRNNEQF
>once|TRBV2|TRBJ2-6
ARQTDSGANVPT
>few|TRBV10-3|TRBJ2-1
AISSRLAGRHEQF
>-|TRBV6-2/TRBV6-3|TRBJ2-5
ASGVEETQY
>-|TRBV2|TRBJ2-3
ASRWAASTDTQY
>few|TRBV6-6|TRBJ2-7
ASSYSVGVYEQY
>-|TRBV27|TRBJ2-1
ASSEGRPWDEQF
>-|TRBV20-1|TRBJ2-7
SANTGTGPPKQY
>-|TRBV29-1|TRBJ1-2
SVEEEGTNYGYT
>few|TRBV29-1|TRBJ1-2
SVPQGAYGYT
>many|TRBV21-1|TRBJ2-6
ASSLQRRVPGANVLT
>-|TRBV5-1|TRBJ1-2
ASSFIGGVYGYT
>-|TRBV12-5|TRBJ1-1
ASGLVLGSGTEAF
>-|TRBV27|TRBJ2-1
ASSLMGPPAPYEQF
>-|TRBV10-3|TRBJ2-5
AISVGQGYQETQY
>-|TRBV12-3/TRBV12-4|TRBJ2-3
ASRPTSGMATDTQY
>-|TRBV9|TRBJ2-7
ASSVGILADTYEQY
>-|TRBV14|TRBJ1-2
ASSQAWGPNYGYT
>-|TRBV27|TRBJ1-2
ASSSPLRGLNSYT
>-|TRBV7-9|TRBJ2-4
ATPLDGDIRY
>-|TRBV10-1|TRBJ2-5
ASSDGGVQETQY
>-|TRBV29-1|-
SVDGQEETQF
>few|TRBV27|TRBJ1-4
ASSPSANEKLF
>-|TRBV7-9|TRBJ2-5
ASSRASGSETQY
>-|TRBV6-5|TRBJ2-1
ASRPTGSSSYNEQF
>-|TRBV20-1|TRBJ2-1
SARGLDDYNEQF